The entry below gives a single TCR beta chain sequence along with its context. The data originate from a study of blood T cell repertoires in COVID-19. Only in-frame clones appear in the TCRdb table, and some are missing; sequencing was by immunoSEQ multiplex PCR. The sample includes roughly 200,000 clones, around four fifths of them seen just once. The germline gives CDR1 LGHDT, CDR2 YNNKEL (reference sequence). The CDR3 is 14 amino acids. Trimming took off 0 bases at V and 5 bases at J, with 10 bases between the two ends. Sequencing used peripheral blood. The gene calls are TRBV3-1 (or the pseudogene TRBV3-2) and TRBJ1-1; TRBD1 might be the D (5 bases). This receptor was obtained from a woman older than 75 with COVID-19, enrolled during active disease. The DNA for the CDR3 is TGTGCCAGCAGCCAAGATTTGGGGGGTACTGAAGCTTTCTTT. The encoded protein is CASSQDLGGTEAFF.